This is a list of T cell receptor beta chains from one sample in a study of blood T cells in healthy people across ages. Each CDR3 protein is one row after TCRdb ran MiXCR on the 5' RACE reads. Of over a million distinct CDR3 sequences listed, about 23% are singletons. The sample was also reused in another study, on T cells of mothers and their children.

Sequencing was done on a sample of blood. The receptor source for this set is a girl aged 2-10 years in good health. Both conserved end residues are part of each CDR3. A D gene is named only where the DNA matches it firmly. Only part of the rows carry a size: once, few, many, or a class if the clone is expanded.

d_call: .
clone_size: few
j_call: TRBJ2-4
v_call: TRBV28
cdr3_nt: TGTGCCAGCAGTTCCCCGACTAGAGTCGTAGTCAAAAACATTCAGTACTTC
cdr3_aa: CASSSPTRVVVKNIQYF

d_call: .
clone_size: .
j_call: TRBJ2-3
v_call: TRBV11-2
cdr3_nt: TGTGCCAGCAGCTTAGAAGTCGGTCCAGGAGCAGATACGCAGTATTTT
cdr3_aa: CASSLEVGPGADTQYF

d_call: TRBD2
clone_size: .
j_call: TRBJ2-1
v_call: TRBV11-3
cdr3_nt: TGTGCCAGCAGCTTAGGAGGGGGACTAGCGGCTTACAATGAGCAGTTCTTC
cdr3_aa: CASSLGGGLAAYNEQFF

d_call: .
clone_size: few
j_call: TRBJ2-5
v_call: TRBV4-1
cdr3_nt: TGCGCCAGCAGCCAACCGGGACTCCTAAAAGAGACCCAGTACTTC
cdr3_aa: CASSQPGLLKETQYF

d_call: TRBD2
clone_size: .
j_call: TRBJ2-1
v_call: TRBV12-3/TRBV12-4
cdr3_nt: TGTGCCAGCAGTTCTGTCTTGTTGAGGGAGGGCCTGGGTGAGCAGTTCTTC
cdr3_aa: CASSSVLLREGLGEQFF

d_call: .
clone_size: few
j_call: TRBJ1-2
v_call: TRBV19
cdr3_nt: TGTGCCAGTAGCCCACGCCGGGAACTACTCTATGGCTACACCTTC
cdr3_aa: CASSPRRELLYGYTF

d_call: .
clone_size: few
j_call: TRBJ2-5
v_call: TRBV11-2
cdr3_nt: TGTGCCAGCAGCTTCGACACAGAAGAGACCCAGTACTTC
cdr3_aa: CASSFDTEETQYF

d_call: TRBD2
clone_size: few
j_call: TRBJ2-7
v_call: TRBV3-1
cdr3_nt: TGTGCCAGCAGTATCGGACTAGCCCGGGGCGAGCAGTACTTC
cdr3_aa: CASSIGLARGEQYF

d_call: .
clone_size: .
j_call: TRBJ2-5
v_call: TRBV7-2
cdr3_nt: TGTGCCAGCGGCATTACGTACCAAGAGACCCAGTACTTC
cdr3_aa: CASGITYQETQYF

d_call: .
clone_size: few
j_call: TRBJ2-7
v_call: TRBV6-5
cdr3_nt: TGTGCCAGCAGTTACCATTTTCAGGGGGGAGACTACGAGCAGTACTTC
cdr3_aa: CASSYHFQGGDYEQYF

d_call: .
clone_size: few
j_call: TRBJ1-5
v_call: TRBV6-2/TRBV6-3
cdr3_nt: TGTGCCGGGGGTCTAGGGATAGGTCAGCCCCAGCATTTT
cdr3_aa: CAGGLGIGQPQHF

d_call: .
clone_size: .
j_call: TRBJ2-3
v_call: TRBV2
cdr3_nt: TGTGCCAGCAGTGGCCGGGACTCCGCCACAGATACGCAGTATTTT
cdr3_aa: CASSGRDSATDTQYF

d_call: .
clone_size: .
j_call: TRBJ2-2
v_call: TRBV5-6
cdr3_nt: TGTGCCAGCAGCTTGTTAGGGGGGCTCACCGGGGAGCTGTTTTTT
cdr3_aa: CASSLLGGLTGELFF

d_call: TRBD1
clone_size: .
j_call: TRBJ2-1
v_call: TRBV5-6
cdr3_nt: TGTGCCAGCAGCATCGGGACAGGACAGACGGAGGGCTTC
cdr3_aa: CASSIGTGQTEGF

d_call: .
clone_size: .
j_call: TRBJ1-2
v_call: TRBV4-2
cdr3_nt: TGTGCCAGCAGCCAAGATCGCGACTTCGTCAACTATGGCTACACCTTC
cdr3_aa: CASSQDRDFVNYGYTF

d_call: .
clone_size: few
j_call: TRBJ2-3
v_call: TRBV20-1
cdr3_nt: TGCAGTGCTAGCTGCTGTCTTAGCACAGATACGCAGTATTTT
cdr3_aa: CSASCCLSTDTQYF

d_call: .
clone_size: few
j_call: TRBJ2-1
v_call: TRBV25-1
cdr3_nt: TGTGCCAGCAGTGTAGGTTTGGCGTACGAGCAGTTCTTC
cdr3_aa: CASSVGLAYEQFF

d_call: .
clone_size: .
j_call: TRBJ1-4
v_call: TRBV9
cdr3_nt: TGTGCCAGCAGCTTCCGGGCCAATGGGGAAAAACTGTTTTTT
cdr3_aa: CASSFRANGEKLFF

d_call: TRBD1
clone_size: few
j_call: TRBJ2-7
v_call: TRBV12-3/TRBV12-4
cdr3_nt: TGTGCCAGCAGTCTGACTCTCCTTACCGGGACAGAGAAATACGAGCAGTACTTC
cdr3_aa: CASSLTLLTGTEKYEQYF

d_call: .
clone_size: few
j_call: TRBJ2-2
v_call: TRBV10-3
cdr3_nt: TGTGCCATCAGTGATCCGGGACACCGTACCGGGGAGCTGTTTTTT
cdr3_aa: CAISDPGHRTGELFF

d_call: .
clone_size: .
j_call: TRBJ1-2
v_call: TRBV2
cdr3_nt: TGTGCCAGCAGTGGCGGCCAGAACTATGGCTACACCTTC
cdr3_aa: CASSGGQNYGYTF

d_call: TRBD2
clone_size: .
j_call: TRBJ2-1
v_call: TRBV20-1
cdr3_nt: TGCAGTGCTAGAGATAGTGGCGGGAGAGGGGTCTACAATGAGCAGTTCTTC
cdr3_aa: CSARDSGGRGVYNEQFF